These 9 T cell receptor beta chains share one sample of origin, sequenced in a study of cytomegalovirus exposure and HLA in healthy donors. Researchers ran the PCR with 60 Vbeta and 13 Jbeta primers. Produced via immunoSEQ multiplex PCR; TCRdb's table is partial and in-frame only. This sample has tens of thousands of clones, with around 80% found just once. Material: PBMCs. Receptors were obtained from a man in his forties in good health and CMV-seronegative.

This rearrangement joins TRBV18 to TRBJ2-6; 8 nucleotides align to TRBD1. The CDR3 is 17 residues long. With V trimmed by 3 bases and J by 3 bases, 7 bases remained unmatched. Germline V gene data show CDR1 as KGHSH and CDR2 as LQKENI. The CDR3 bases are TGTGCCAGCTCACCTAGGGACAGGATTCTTGGGGCCAACGTCCTGACTTTC. Translation: CASSPRDRILGANVLTF.

This clone was seen only a few times. The chain carries TRBV4-1 and TRBJ1-1; no reliable D call. Looked up from germline, CDR1 is MGHRA and CDR2 is YSYEKL. The ends were cut back, 5 bases at V and 4 bases at J, with 17 bases in the middle. The CDR3 loop spans 15 amino acids. The CDR3 nucleotides read TGCGCCAGCAGCTCCCAGCCGGGAATTAGCACTGAAGCTTTCTTT. Translation: CASSSQPGISTEAFF.

This clone was counted only a few times. The rearrangement links TRBV6-1 to TRBJ2-7; 14 bases align to TRBD2. V trimming: 6 bases; J trimming: 3 bases; junction bases outside the gene matches: 4. The CDR3 is 15 residues long. Looked up from germline, CDR1 is MNHNS and CDR2 is SASEGT. CDR3 coding DNA: TGTGCCAGCAGCTCCGGGACTAGCGGGAGCTACGAGCAGTACTTC. Amino acids: CASSSGTSGSYEQYF.

V usage is TRBV30 and J usage is TRBJ2-4, with 9 nucleotides matching TRBD1. Per germline, CDR1 GTSNPN and CDR2 SVGIG (reference sequence). The CDR3 is 13 residues long. V was clipped by 5 bases and J by 8 bases; unmatched bases: 7. CDR3 bases: TGTGCCTGGGGACAGGGGACCGGCGACATTCAGTACTTC. This encodes CAWGQGTGDIQYF.

The chain joins TRBV19 to TRBJ2-2; no clear D. V shed 2 bases and J shed 1 base, with 5 bases lying between them. This CDR3 is built from 14 residues. Germline CDR1 is LNHDA and CDR2 is SQIVND (reference sequence). This chain's CDR3 is CASSISENTGELFF. CDR3 DNA: TGTGCCAGTAGTATATCAGAGAACACCGGGGAGCTGTTTTTT.

The genes are TRBV6-5 and TRBJ1-2; TRBD1 aligns across 7 bases. Germline V lookup: CDR1 MNHEY, CDR2 SVGAGI. J lost 6 bases, V lost 6 bases, and 7 bases had no gene match. The CDR3 covers 13 residues. Here the CDR3 DNA reads TGTGCCAGCAGCGCAGGGGGAGCGAATGGCTACACCTTC. Translated: CASSAGGANGYTF.

The V gene is TRBV6-6, the J gene TRBJ1-3; no definite D call. The CDR3 has 14 amino acids. CDR1 is MNHNY and CDR2 is SVGAGI in the germline V gene (reference sequence). Trimming took 2 bases from V and 4 from J, leaving 9 bases between them. CDR3 sequence: CASSYIGRGNTIYF. CDR3 DNA sequence: TGTGCCAGCAGTTACATTGGGAGGGGAAACACCATATATTTT.

V gene TRBV28 combines with J gene TRBJ2-7; the match to TRBD1 covers 10 bases. This CDR3 is built from 15 residues. Germline CDR1 MDHEN, CDR2 SYDVKM. Losses at the gene ends were 2 bases for V and 6 bases for J; bases not matched to a gene: 7. The CDR3 DNA reads TGTGCCAGCAGTTTACGGGACAGGGGATTGGGCGAGCAGTACTTC. It specifies CASSLRDRGLGEQYF.

The rearrangement joins TRBV5-1 to TRBJ2-2; TRBD2 might be the D (5 bases). The CDR3 is 14 residues long. V lost 5 bases, J lost 1 base, and 9 bases lay in between. Germline CDR1 reads SGHRS; CDR2 reads YFSETQ. The CDR3 nucleotides read TGCGCCAGCAGTGGACTCGAGAACACCGGGGAGCTGTTTTTT. Protein sequence: CASSGLENTGELFF.